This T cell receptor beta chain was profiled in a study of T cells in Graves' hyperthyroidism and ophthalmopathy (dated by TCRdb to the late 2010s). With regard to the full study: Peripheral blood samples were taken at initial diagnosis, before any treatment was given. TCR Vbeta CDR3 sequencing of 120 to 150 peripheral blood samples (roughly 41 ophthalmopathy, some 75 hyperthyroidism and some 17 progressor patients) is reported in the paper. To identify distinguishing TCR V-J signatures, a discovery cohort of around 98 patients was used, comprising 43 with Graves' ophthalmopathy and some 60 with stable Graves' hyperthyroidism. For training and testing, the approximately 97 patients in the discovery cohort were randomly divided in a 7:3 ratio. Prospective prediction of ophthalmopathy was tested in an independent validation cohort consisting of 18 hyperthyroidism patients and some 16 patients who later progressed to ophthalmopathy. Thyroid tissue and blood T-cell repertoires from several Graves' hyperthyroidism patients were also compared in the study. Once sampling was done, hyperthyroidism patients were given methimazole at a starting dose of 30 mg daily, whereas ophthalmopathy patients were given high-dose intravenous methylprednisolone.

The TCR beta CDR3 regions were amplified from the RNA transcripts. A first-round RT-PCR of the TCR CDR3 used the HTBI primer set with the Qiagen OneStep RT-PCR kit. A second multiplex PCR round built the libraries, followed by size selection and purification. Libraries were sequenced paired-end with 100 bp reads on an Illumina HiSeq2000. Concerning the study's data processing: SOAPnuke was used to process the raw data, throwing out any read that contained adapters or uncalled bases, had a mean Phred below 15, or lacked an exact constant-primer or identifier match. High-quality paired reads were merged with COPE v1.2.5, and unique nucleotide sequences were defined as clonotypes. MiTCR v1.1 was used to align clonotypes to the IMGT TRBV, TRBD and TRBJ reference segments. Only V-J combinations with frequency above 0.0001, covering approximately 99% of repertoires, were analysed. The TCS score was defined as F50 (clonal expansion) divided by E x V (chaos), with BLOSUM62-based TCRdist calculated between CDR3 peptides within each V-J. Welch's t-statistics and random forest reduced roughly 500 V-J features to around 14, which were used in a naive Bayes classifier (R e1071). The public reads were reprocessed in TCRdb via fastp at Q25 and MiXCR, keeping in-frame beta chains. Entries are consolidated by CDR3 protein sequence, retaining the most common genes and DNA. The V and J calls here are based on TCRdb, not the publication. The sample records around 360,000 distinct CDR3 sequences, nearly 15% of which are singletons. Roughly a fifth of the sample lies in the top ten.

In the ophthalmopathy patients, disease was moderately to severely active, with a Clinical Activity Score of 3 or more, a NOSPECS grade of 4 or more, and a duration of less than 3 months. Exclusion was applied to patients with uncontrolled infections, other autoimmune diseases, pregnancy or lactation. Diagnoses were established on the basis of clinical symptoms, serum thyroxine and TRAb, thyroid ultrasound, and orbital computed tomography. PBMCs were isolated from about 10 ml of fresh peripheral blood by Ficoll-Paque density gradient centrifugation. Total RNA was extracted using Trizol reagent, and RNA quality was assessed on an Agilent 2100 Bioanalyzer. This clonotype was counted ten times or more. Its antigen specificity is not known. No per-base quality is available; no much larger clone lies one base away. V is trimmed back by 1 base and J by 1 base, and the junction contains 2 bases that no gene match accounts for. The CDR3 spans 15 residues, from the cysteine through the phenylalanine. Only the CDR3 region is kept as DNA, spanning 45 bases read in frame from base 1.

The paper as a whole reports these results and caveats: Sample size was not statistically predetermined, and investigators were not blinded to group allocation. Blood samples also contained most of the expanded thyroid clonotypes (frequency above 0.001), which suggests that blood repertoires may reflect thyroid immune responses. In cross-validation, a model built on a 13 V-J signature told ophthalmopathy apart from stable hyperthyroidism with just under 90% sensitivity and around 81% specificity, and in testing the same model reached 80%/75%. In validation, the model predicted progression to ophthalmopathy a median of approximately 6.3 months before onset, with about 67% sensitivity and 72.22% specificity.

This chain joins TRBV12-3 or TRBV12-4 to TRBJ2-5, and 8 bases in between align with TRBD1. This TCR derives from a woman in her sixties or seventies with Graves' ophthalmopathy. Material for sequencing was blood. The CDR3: CASSLGGTGQETQYF. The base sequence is TGTGCCAGCAGTTTAGGAGGGACAGGCCAAGAGACCCAGTACTTC.